A selection of T cell receptor beta chains follows, all from one sample in a study of T-cell memory formation after mild COVID-19. TCRdb recomputed calls from the 5' RACE reads with MiXCR, one row per CDR3 protein. The profile shows some 190,000 distinct CDR3 sequences, about 17% of them singletons. The sequenced sample consisted of PBMCs or a T cell subset sorted from them (not recorded which). These receptors originate from an adult woman who had mild COVID-19 (a few samples of this study predate the infection). Cell type and time point are not known. Both conserved end residues are trimmed from each CDR3. The order of the fields is V gene, CDR3 length, J gene, CDR3 protein.

>TRBV20-1|12|TRBJ1-5
SARLGQDNQPQH
>TRBV7-9|12|TRBJ1-1
ASSHRLGKTEAF
>TRBV3-1|13|TRBJ1-2
ASSQDSAGNYGYT
>TRBV7-8|11|TRBJ2-7
ASSIAGSHEQY
>TRBV13|12|TRBJ2-5
ASSSGPNQETQY
>TRBV27|13|TRBJ2-7
ASSLKGSRFYEQY
>TRBV12-3/TRBV12-4|12|TRBJ2-7
ASSPARAPFEQY
>TRBV12-3/TRBV12-4|10|TRBJ2-3
ASRRGTDTQY
>TRBV18|11|TRBJ1-5
ASSPAIDQPQH
>TRBV25-1|12|TRBJ2-5
ASSEQLSQETQY
>TRBV29-1|11|TRBJ1-4
SVSGQMNEKLF
>TRBV20-1|14|TRBJ1-1
SAPPPGQTMRAEAF
>TRBV7-8|14|TRBJ2-3
ASSLVGRESADTQY
>TRBV2|13|TRBJ2-1
ASSEAGRSYNEQF
>TRBV6-2/TRBV6-3|16|TRBJ1-1
ASSPRDRLIKSNTEAF